Reported below is one T cell receptor (beta chain). What it recognizes is unknown. Germline V gives CDR1 MNHNS, CDR2 SASEGT. Trimming pared 2 bases from V and 5 bases from J, leaving 7 bases between. This CDR3 has 13 amino acids. The data originate from a study of cytomegalovirus exposure and HLA in healthy donors. Study as a whole: There were fewer than 130 million unique TCR beta sequences, drawn from 180 million or so T cells, in an earlier analysis. Broader study findings: Most TCRs appeared rarely, but some public TCRs recurred in many donors. Later analysis identified about 15,000 TCR beta sequences associated with HLA alleles, using a false discovery rate threshold of 0.05. In vitro, a few CMV-associated chains proved specific for CMV antigens.

A multiplex PCR was run with 60 Vbeta primers and 13 Jbeta primers. Data came from immunoSEQ multiplex PCR; TCRdb stores just in-frame clones and leaves some out. The sample includes 140,000 to 150,000 clones, around 75% of them seen just once. The gene calls are TRBV6-1 and TRBJ2-1, with D perhaps matching TRBD2 (5 bases). The sequenced sample consisted of PBMCs. This clonotype was obtained from a woman under 30 in good health and CMV-seronegative. CDR3 sequence: CASSERENNEQFF. The CDR3 region has the DNA TGTGCCAGCAGTGAAAGGGAGAACAATGAGCAGTTCTTC.